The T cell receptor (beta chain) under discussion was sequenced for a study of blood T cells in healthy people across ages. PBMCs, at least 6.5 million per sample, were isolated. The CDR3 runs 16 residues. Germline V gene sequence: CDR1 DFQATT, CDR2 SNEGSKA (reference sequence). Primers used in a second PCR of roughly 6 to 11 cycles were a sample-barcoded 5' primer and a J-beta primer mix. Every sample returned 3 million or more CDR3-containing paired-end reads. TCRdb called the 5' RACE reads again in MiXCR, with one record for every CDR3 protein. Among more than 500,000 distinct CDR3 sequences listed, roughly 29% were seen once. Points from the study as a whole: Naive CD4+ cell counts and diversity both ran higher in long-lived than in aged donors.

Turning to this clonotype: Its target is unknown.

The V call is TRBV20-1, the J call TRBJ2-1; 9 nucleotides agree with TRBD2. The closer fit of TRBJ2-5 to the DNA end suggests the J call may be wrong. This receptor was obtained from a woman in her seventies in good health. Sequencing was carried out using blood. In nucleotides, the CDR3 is TGCAGTGCCCGGAACTGGGCGGGGGGGGTAGAAGAGACCCAGTACTTC. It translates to CSARNWAGGVEETQYF.